This TCR beta chain was found in a study of CD8 T cells in Susac syndrome. The study's findings and limits: The authors acknowledged that the study's TCR sequencing and HLA analysis involved relatively few individuals.

The CDR3 has 15 residues. V was pared by 6 bases and J by 4 bases, with 8 bases of the junction left unmatched. Germline CDR1 reads WSHSY; CDR2 reads SAAADI. Note on this clonotype: Its antigen is undetermined.

Random hexamers served to reverse transcribe roughly 0.5 to 1 ug RNA. With immunoSEQ multiplex PCR, TCR beta CDR3 was amplified across 54 Vbeta and 13 Jbeta. TCRdb re-analysed the immunoSEQ multiplex PCR reads in MiXCR, keeping a single row per CDR3 protein. Found here are 200,000 to 300,000 distinct CDR3 sequences, 80% to 95% of them singletons; the top ten hold 0.07% to 0.09%. The receptor was isolated from a human donor with multiple sclerosis. The V gene is TRBV10-2, the J gene TRBJ2-5, with TRBD1 identical over 10 bases. The sample was CD4+ T cells from PBMCs. In nucleotides, the CDR3 is TGCGCCAGCAGGGGGACAGGGGCTGTGGGAGAGACCCAGTACTTC. It yields the protein CASRGTGAVGETQYF.